A single sample gave rise to the 32 T cell receptor beta chains below, sequenced in a study of T cell changes during pregnancy in multiple sclerosis (dated by TCRdb to the late 2010s). To prepare the library, the immunoSEQ multiplex PCR assay was applied. TCRdb provides this immuneACCESS table in a form limited to in-frame rearrangements. Some clones are lacking; in checked studies, under half of them reflect an unresolved V gene, and why the rest are absent is not known. The sample has fewer than 65,000 clones on record, approximately 94% of them singletons. Roughly 0.33% of the sample comes from the top ten. Sequenced here: CD4+ T cells from peripheral blood mononuclear cells, sampled in the third trimester of pregnancy. Every receptor here comes from a female donor with multiple sclerosis, enrolled in a pregnancy study.

The gene calls are TRBV30 and TRBJ2-1; TRBD2 is a possible D gene (6 bases). The CDR3 spans 13 residues. Trimming removed 2 bases at V and 6 bases at J, with 11 bases between. In germline, CDR1 is GTSNPN, CDR2 SVGIG (reference sequence). This chain's CDR3 is CAWSRGSINEQFF. CDR3 in DNA: TGTGCCTGGAGTCGGGGGTCAATCAATGAGCAGTTCTTC. The full variable domain, completed using reference TRBV30 and TRBJ2-1, is SQTIHQWPATLVQPVGSPLSLECTVEGTSNPNLYWYRQAAGRGLQLLFYSVGIGQISSEVPQNLSASRPQDRQFILSSKKLLLSDSGFYLCAWSRGSINEQFFGPGTRLTVL.

The rearrangement joins TRBV18 to TRBJ1-1; 9 bases agree with TRBD1. V shed 7 bases, J shed 2 bases, and the junction held 8 bases outside the gene matches. Germline-derived CDR1 and CDR2 are KGHSH and LQKENI. The CDR3 runs 15 residues. In DNA form, the CDR3 reads TGTGCCAGCTTGCGGACAGGGGCAGGAAACACTGAAGCTTTCTTT. The encoded protein is CASLRTGAGNTEAFF.

This clone has a single count. The CDR3 here is CASSVGQSYEQYF. CDR3 DNA sequence: TGTGCCAGCAGCGTAGGGCAGTCCTACGAGCAGTACTTC. The chain recombines TRBV9 with TRBJ2-7; D not certain. Per germline, CDR1 SGDLS and CDR2 YYNGEE. The CDR3 contains 13 residues. Trimming pared 0 bases from V and 1 base from J, leaving 5 bases between.

The J gene is TRBJ1-2, the V gene TRBV5-4; D is unclear. The CDR3 has 16 amino acids. CDR1 SGHNT and CDR2 YYREEE come from the germline V gene (reference sequence). The V gene lost 1 base and the J gene lost 3 bases, with 16 bases spanning the gap. CDR3 protein: CASSLTPLVTDYGYTF. CDR3 DNA sequence: TGTGCCAGCAGCTTGACCCCTCTTGTTACTGACTATGGCTACACCTTC.

V usage is TRBV14 and J usage is TRBJ2-7; D not resolved. The germline V gene encodes CDR1 SGHDN and CDR2 FVKESK. The CDR3 is 14 amino acids. V was clipped by 4 bases and J by 2 bases, with 12 bases between them. The CDR3 DNA sequence: TGTGCCAGCAGCCTACTACCGACGCCCTACGAGCAGTACTTC. As protein: CASSLLPTPYEQYF.

By proportion, this clone is medium-sized. The rearrangement uses TRBV2 and TRBJ2-3; D gene ambiguous. CDR1 is SNHLY, CDR2 FYNNEI, per germline. The CDR3 extends over 14 amino acids. V was trimmed by 0 bases and J by 6 bases, leaving 10 bases between them. CDR3 protein: CASSEAAVRDTQYF. CDR3 in DNA: TGTGCCAGCAGTGAAGCGGCGGTGCGCGATACGCAGTATTTT.

This rearrangement joins TRBV2 to TRBJ1-2; 7 bases map to TRBD1. Per germline, CDR1 SNHLY and CDR2 FYNNEI. V was pared by 4 bases and J by 4 bases, with 9 bases of the junction left unmatched. The CDR3 runs 15 residues. CDR3 bases: TGTGCCAGCAGTGCTCCGACAGGGATAAGCTATGGCTACACCTTC. Amino acid sequence: CASSAPTGISYGYTF.

The chain combines TRBV6-5 with TRBJ2-7; 10 bases are shared with TRBD2. CDR3 length equals 15 residues. CDR1 is MNHEY, CDR2 SVGAGI, per germline. The V segment lost 6 bases and the J segment 0 bases; nucleotides outside the gene matches: 5. The CDR3, as DNA: TGTGCCAGCAGCCCCTCTAGCGGGAGCTCCTACGAGCAGTACTTC. As protein: CASSPSSGSSYEQYF.

The chain is built from TRBV11-2 and TRBJ1-6; D ambiguous. Deletions cut 3 bases from V and 7 bases from J, with 13 bases between. This CDR3 region has 15 residues. The germline V gene has CDR1 SGHAT and CDR2 FQNNGV. CDR3 sequence reads: CASSFESSSNSPLHF. The CDR3 coding sequence is TGTGCCAGCAGCTTTGAAAGCTCCTCAAATTCACCCCTCCACTTT. Looking up the rest from reference TRBV11-2 and TRBJ1-6 gives the full variable domain: EAGVAQSPRYKIIEKRQSVAFWCNPISGHATLYWYQQILGQGPKLLIQFQNNGVVDDSQLPKDRFSAERLKGVDSTLKIQPAKLEDSAVYLCASSFESSSNSPLHFGNGTRLTVT.

The J gene is TRBJ2-5, the V gene TRBV7-3, with D tentatively TRBD2 (6 bases). Trimming took 1 base from V and 7 from J, leaving 10 bases between them. This CDR3 has 13 amino acids. CDR1 and CDR2 (germline): SGHTA, FQGTGA. CDR3 amino acids: CASSLRVEGTQYF. The CDR3 DNA follows: TGTGCCAGCAGCTTAAGGGTGGAGGGGACCCAGTACTTC.

The chain couples TRBV2 to TRBJ2-5; a weak D match, TRBD1 (6 bases). Germline values: CDR1 SNHLY, CDR2 FYNNEI. The CDR3 totals 14 residues. Deletions cut 8 bases from V and 9 bases from J, with 22 bases between. Here the CDR3 reads CASSDSGTYVPQYF. The CDR3 nucleotides read TGTGCCAGCTCCGATTCCGGGACATACGTCCCCCAGTACTTC.

In its sample, this clone was seen once. The J gene is TRBJ2-5, the V gene TRBV7-8, with a weak D call TRBD1 (6 bases). The ends were cut back, 4 bases at V and 6 bases at J, with 18 bases in the middle. The CDR3 sequence is 15 residues long. Germline V CDR1 and CDR2: SGHVS, FQNEAQ. The DNA of the CDR3 is TGTGCCAGCAGCTCCGCCCGACTGGGGGCAAAGACCCAGTACTTC. This codes for CASSSARLGAKTQYF.

V and J are TRBV7-2 and TRBJ2-3; TRBD2 might be the D (6 bases). The germline V gene encodes CDR1 SGHTA and CDR2 FQGNSA. V lost 5 bases and J 4 bases, leaving 13 bases between the germline ends. There are 14 residues in the CDR3. In DNA, the CDR3 is TGTGCCAGCAGCCTCGTAGCGGCCCCAGATACGCAGTATTTT. The encoded protein is CASSLVAAPDTQYF.

The chain combines TRBV4-3 with TRBJ2-3; 8 bases match TRBD2. The CDR3 has 16 residues. The germline V gene encodes CDR1 LGHNA and CDR2 YSLEER. J lost 0 bases, V lost 3 bases, and 5 bases had no gene match. The CDR3 here is CASSQQRGMSTDTQYF. The CDR3 DNA follows: TGCGCCAGCAGCCAGCAGCGGGGGATGAGCACAGATACGCAGTATTTT.

This chain connects TRBV5-1 to TRBJ1-2, with a weak D call TRBD1 (5 bases). V was cut by 1 base and J by 3 bases, with 10 bases left in between. The CDR3 runs to 14 residues. CDR1 SGHRS and CDR2 YFSETQ come from the germline V gene. DNA for the CDR3: TGCGCCAGCAGCTTGTCACCAGGGTACTATGGCTACACCTTC. Its translation is CASSLSPGYYGYTF.

This clone appeared a single time. V and J are TRBV15 and TRBJ2-3, with TRBD1 matching 8 bases. V was clipped by 7 bases and J by 3 bases; unmatched bases: 6. Germline V gene sequence: CDR1 LNHNV, CDR2 YYDKDF (reference sequence). The length of the CDR3 is 14 residues. CDR3 residues: CATKQGALTDTQYF. The CDR3 nucleotides read TGTGCCACCAAGCAGGGGGCTCTAACAGATACGCAGTATTTT.

This clone has a single count. The rearrangement joins TRBV4-1 to TRBJ2-1, with D hard to call. The V gene lost 0 bases and the J gene lost 7 bases, with 13 bases spanning the gap. Germline assignment: CDR1 MGHRA and CDR2 YSYEKL. The CDR3 has 15 residues. CDR3 amino acids: CASSQDPDSRNEQFF. CDR3 in DNA: TGCGCCAGCAGCCAAGATCCGGATAGCAGAAATGAGCAGTTCTTC.

This chain links TRBV6-6 with TRBJ2-7; weak D call: TRBD2 (6 bases). V lost 0 bases, J lost 5 bases, and 17 bases lay in between. The CDR3 runs to 16 residues. CDR1 MNHNY and CDR2 SVGAGI come from the germline V gene (reference sequence). The CDR3 here is CASSYSIGTPGNEQYF. For the CDR3, the DNA is TGTGCCAGCAGTTACTCAATTGGGACTCCAGGGAACGAGCAGTACTTC.

The sample holds a few counts of this clone. The gene calls are TRBV30 and TRBJ1-2, with D possibly TRBD1 on 6 matching bases. This CDR3 contains 14 residues. Looked up from germline, CDR1 is GTSNPN and CDR2 is SVGIG (reference sequence). Trimming removed 3 bases from V and 4 bases from J, with 15 bases in between. The CDR3 is CAWSVGQTSYGYTF. The CDR3 DNA reads as TGTGCCTGGAGCGTTGGACAGACGAGCTATGGCTACACCTTC.

The genes are TRBV7-7 and TRBJ2-1; weak D call: TRBD2 (7 bases). The germline gives CDR1 SSHAT, CDR2 FNYEAQ (reference sequence). The CDR3 has 15 residues. V gave up 0 bases and J gave up 7 bases, with 13 bases separating them. The CDR3 sequence: CASSLAGGPSNEQFF. CDR3 DNA: TGTGCCAGCAGCTTAGCGGGGGGGCCTAGTAATGAGCAGTTCTTC.

The V gene is TRBV7-7, the J gene TRBJ2-7; 8 nucleotides match TRBD1. This CDR3 has 15 amino acids. The J segment lost 0 bases and the V segment lost 4 bases, leaving 5 bases of the junction unmatched. The germline V gene encodes CDR1 SSHAT and CDR2 FNYEAQ (reference sequence). In DNA, the CDR3 is TGTGCCAGCAGCTCCGGGACAGGCGGCTCCTACGAGCAGTACTTC. This gives the protein CASSSGTGGSYEQYF.

The chain is built from TRBV4-1 and TRBJ2-5; tentatively, D is TRBD2 (6 bases). The J call may be wrong; the DNA end is better matched by TRBJ2-7. CDR1 and CDR2 (germline): MGHRA, YSYEKL. The CDR3 has 14 amino acids. The DNA of the CDR3 is TGCGCCAGCAGCCAAATACTAGCTGTTGGCGAGCAGTACTTC. This sequence encodes CASSQILAVGEQYF.

The chain has TRBV2 and TRBJ1-1; D perhaps matches TRBD1 (5 bases). Per germline, CDR1 SNHLY and CDR2 FYNNEI. V was trimmed by 2 bases and J by 4 bases, leaving 8 bases between them. The CDR3 is 13 amino acids. The CDR3 DNA reads TGTGCCAGCAGTGAACTGGGGGGCACTGAAGCTTTCTTT. It specifies CASSELGGTEAFF. The variable domain in full, with the rest retrieved from reference TRBV2 and TRBJ1-1, is EPEVTQTPSHQVTQMGQEVILRCVPISNHLYFYWYRQILGQKVEFLVSFYNNEISEKSEIFDDQFSVERPDGSNFTLKIRSTKLEDSAMYFCASSELGGTEAFFGQGTRLTVV.

The chain couples TRBV9 to TRBJ1-2; D unresolved. This CDR3 has 17 residues. CDR1 is SGDLS, CDR2 YYNGEE, per germline. Trimming pared 0 bases from V and 4 bases from J, leaving 19 bases between. The CDR3 here is CASSVGVGLKEGYGYTF. Written as DNA, the CDR3 is TGTGCCAGCAGCGTAGGGGTGGGGTTAAAGGAGGGCTATGGCTACACCTTC.

This sequence joins TRBV7-2 and TRBJ1-1, with D hard to call. This CDR3 comprises 15 residues. V dropped 5 bases and J dropped 1 base, with 14 bases sitting between them. CDR1 is SGHTA and CDR2 is FQGNSA in the germline V gene. CDR3 DNA sequence: TGTGCCAGCAGCCCCCTCATCAGGCAGAACACTGAAGCTTTCTTT. Amino acids: CASSPLIRQNTEAFF.

The chain links TRBV6-5 to TRBJ1-6; a possible D gene is TRBD1 (5 bases). Germline V lookup: CDR1 MNHEY, CDR2 SVGAGI. The V end was cut by 6 bases, the J end by 14 bases, with 17 bases between. CDR3 length: 13 amino acids. CDR3 bases: TGTGCCAGCAGGGACCCGGGGGTTTTATCCCTCCACTTT. It is translated as CASRDPGVLSLHF.

V usage is TRBV4-3 and J usage is TRBJ1-1; TRBD1 aligns across 8 bases. The CDR3 has 15 residues. Germline V gives CDR1 LGHNA, CDR2 YSLEER. V gave up 1 base and J gave up 7 bases; unmatched junction bases: 8. CDR3 bases: TGCGCCAGCAGCCAAGCGGACAGGGCACGCGTTGAAGCTTTCTTT. The encoded protein is CASSQADRARVEAFF.

CDR3 nucleotides: TGTGCCAGCAGGCATGACACCGGGGGGCGGGAGACCCAGTACTTC. This gives the protein CASRHDTGGRETQYF. The V gene is TRBV27, the J gene TRBJ2-5; D may be TRBD2 (7 bases). The germline V gene encodes CDR1 MNHEY and CDR2 SMNVEV (reference sequence). This CDR3 spans 15 amino acids. V lost 6 bases and J 5 bases, leaving 19 bases between the germline ends.

This rearrangement joins TRBV6-5 to TRBJ2-7, with D unclear. This CDR3 has 14 amino acids. Germline CDR1 MNHEY, CDR2 SVGAGI. V was shortened by 6 bases and J by 6 bases, with 18 bases between the two germline ends. CDR3 DNA sequence: TGTGCCAGCAGGCAAAGCGCAATCTCTCTCGAGCAGTACTTC. This sequence encodes CASRQSAISLEQYF.

This clone was observed a handful of times. J is TRBJ2-3 and V is TRBV9, with D maybe TRBD2 (6 bases). Germline loops: CDR1 SGDLS, CDR2 YYNGEE. V shed 3 bases and J shed 0 bases, with 11 bases lying between them. CDR3 length: 15 residues. The CDR3 reads CASSGLGTSTDTQYF. Written as DNA, the CDR3 is TGTGCCAGCAGCGGCCTCGGGACTAGCACAGATACGCAGTATTTT.

This chain uses TRBV11-3 with TRBJ2-5; 12 positions agree with TRBD2. CDR3 size: 18 residues. V shed 5 bases and J 2 bases; nucleotides not matched to a gene: 12. Germline CDR1 reads SGHNT; CDR2 reads YENEEA. The CDR3 is CASSHPWALAGGQETQYF. In nucleotides, the CDR3 is TGTGCCAGCAGCCACCCGTGGGCGCTAGCGGGGGGGCAAGAGACCCAGTACTTC.

The V gene is TRBV25-1, the J gene TRBJ2-1, with 7 nucleotides matching TRBD1. In germline, CDR1 is MGHDK, CDR2 SYGVNS. V shed 6 bases, J shed 2 bases, and the junction held 7 bases outside the gene matches. The CDR3 has 15 amino acids. CDR3 nucleotides: TGTGCCAGCAGGCGACAGGGAACTCCCTACAATGAGCAGTTCTTC. It translates to CASRRQGTPYNEQFF.